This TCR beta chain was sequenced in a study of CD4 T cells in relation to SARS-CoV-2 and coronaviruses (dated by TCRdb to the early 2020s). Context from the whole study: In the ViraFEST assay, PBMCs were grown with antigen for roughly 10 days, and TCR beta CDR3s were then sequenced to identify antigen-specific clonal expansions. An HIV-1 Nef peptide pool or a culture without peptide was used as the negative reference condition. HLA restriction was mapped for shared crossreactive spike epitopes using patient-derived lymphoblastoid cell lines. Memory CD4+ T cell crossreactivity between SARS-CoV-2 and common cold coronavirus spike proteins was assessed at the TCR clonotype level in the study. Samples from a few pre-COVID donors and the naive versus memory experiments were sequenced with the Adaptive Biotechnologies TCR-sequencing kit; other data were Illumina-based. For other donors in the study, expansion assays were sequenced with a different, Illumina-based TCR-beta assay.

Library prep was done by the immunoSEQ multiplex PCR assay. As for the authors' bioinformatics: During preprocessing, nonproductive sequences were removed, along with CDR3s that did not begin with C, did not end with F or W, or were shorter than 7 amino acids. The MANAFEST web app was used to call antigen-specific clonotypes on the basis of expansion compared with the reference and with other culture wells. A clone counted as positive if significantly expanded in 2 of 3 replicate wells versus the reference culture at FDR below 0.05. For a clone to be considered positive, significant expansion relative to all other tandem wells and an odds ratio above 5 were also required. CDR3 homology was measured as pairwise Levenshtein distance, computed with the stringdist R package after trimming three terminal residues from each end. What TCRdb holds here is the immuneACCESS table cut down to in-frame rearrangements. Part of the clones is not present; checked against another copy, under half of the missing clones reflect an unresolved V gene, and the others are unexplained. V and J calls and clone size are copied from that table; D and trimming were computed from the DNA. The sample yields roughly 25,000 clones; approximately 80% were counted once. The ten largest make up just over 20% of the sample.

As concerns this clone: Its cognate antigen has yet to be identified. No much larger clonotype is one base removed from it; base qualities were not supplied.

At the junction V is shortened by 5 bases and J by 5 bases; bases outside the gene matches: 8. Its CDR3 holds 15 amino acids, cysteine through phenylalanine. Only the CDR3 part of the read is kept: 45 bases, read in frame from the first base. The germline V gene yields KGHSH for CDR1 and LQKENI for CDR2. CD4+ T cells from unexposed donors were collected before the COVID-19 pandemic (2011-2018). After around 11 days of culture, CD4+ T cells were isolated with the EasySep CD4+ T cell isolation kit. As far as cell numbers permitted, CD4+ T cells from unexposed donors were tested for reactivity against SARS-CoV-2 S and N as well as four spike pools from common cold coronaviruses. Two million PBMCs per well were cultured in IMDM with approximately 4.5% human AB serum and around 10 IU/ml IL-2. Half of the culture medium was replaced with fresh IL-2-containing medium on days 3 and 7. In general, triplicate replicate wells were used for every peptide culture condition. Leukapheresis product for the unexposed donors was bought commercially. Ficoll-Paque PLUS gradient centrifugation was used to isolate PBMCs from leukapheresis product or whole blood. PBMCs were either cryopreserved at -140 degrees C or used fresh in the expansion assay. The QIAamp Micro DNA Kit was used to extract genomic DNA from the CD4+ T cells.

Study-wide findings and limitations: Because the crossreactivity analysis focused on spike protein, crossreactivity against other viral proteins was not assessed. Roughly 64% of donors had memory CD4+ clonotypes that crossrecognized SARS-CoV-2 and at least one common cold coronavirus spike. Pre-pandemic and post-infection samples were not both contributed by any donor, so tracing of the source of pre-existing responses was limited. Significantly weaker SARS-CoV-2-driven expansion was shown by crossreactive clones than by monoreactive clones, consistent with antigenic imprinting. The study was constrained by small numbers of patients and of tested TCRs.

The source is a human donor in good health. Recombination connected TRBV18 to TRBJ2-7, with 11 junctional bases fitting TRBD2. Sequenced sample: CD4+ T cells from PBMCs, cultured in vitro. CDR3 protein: CASSSTSGNLNEQYF. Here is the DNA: TGTGCCAGCTCATCGACTAGCGGGAACCTGAACGAGCAGTACTTC. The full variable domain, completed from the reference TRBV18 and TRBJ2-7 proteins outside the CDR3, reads NAGVMQNPRHLVRRRGQEARLRCSPMKGHSHVYWYRQLPEEGLKFMVYLQKENIIDESGMPKERFSAEFPKEGPSILRIQQVVRGDSAAYFCASSSTSGNLNEQYFGPGTRLTVT.